The rows below give T cell receptor beta chains drawn from one sample of a study of beta chain features in type 1 diabetes. The protocol was immunoSEQ multiplex PCR, while the TCRdb copy is restricted to in-frame clones and leaves out a portion. The data contain approximately 380,000 clones, roughly 16% of them seen just once; the ten biggest clones take up approximately 0.019%. The sample comprised naive CD4+ T cells from blood. The receptors stem from a woman between 18 and 29 years old in good health. Both conserved end residues are part of each CDR3. The D gene is left open where the match is weak. Not all rows give a size; the values are once, few, many and, for expanded clones, a class.

clone_size: few; j_call: TRBJ2-1; v_call: TRBV29-1; d_call: -; cdr3_aa: CSVAGLKSSYNEQFF; cdr3_nt: TGCAGCGTTGCCGGACTCAAGAGCTCCTACAATGAGCAGTTCTTC
clone_size: once; j_call: TRBJ2-5; v_call: TRBV4-1; d_call: TRBD1; cdr3_aa: CASSQQDRETQYF; cdr3_nt: TGCGCCAGCAGCCAACAGGACAGGGAGACCCAGTACTTC
clone_size: -; j_call: TRBJ2-3; v_call: TRBV28; d_call: TRBD1; cdr3_aa: CASGDRVLTDTQYF; cdr3_nt: TGTGCCAGCGGAGACAGGGTTCTCACAGATACGCAGTATTTT
clone_size: few; j_call: TRBJ2-1; v_call: TRBV30; d_call: TRBD2; cdr3_aa: CAWSSGGEQFF; cdr3_nt: TGTGCCTGGAGTTCGGGGGGTGAGCAGTTCTTC
clone_size: few; j_call: TRBJ2-7; v_call: TRBV5-1; d_call: TRBD2; cdr3_aa: CASSLGTSSFGQYF; cdr3_nt: TGCGCCAGCAGCTTAGGGACTAGCAGCTTCGGGCAGTACTTC
clone_size: few; j_call: TRBJ2-3; v_call: TRBV7-8; d_call: -; cdr3_aa: CASSLGTRLGDTQYF; cdr3_nt: TGTGCCAGCAGCCTCGGGACACGCCTAGGAGATACGCAGTATTTT
clone_size: -; j_call: TRBJ2-6; v_call: TRBV30; d_call: TRBD1; cdr3_aa: CAVDRAGANVLTF; cdr3_nt: TGTGCCGTAGACAGGGCTGGGGCCAACGTCCTGACTTTC
clone_size: few; j_call: TRBJ1-2; v_call: TRBV29-1; d_call: -; cdr3_aa: CSAHQNYGYTF; cdr3_nt: TGCAGCGCACACCAGAACTATGGCTACACCTTC
clone_size: -; j_call: TRBJ2-2; v_call: TRBV5-1; d_call: -; cdr3_aa: CASSLLARNTGELFF; cdr3_nt: TGCGCCAGCAGCTTGTTGGCTCGTAACACCGGGGAGCTGTTTTTT
clone_size: few; j_call: TRBJ2-3; v_call: TRBV9; d_call: TRBD2; cdr3_aa: CASSVEAGASTDTQYF; cdr3_nt: TGTGCCAGCAGCGTAGAGGCGGGAGCTAGCACAGATACGCAGTATTTT
clone_size: -; j_call: TRBJ2-3; v_call: TRBV28; d_call: -; cdr3_aa: CASSFSESTDTQYF; cdr3_nt: TGTGCCAGCAGTTTCTCAGAATCGACAGATACGCAGTATTTT
clone_size: few; j_call: TRBJ1-2; v_call: TRBV15; d_call: -; cdr3_aa: CATMAGYIDANYGYTF; cdr3_nt: TGTGCCACCATGGCGGGATATATTGATGCTAACTATGGCTACACCTTC
clone_size: few; j_call: TRBJ2-4; v_call: TRBV30; d_call: -; cdr3_aa: CAWLEWNIQYF; cdr3_nt: TGTGCCTGGCTAGAATGGAACATTCAGTACTTC
clone_size: -; j_call: TRBJ2-1; v_call: TRBV4-3; d_call: TRBD2; cdr3_aa: CASSQLLAGAYNEQFF; cdr3_nt: TGCGCCAGCAGCCAACTTCTAGCGGGAGCGTACAATGAGCAGTTCTTC
clone_size: -; j_call: TRBJ1-5; v_call: TRBV19; d_call: TRBD1; cdr3_aa: CASSIRGRLQPQHF; cdr3_nt: TGTGCCAGTAGTATCAGGGGGCGTCTTCAGCCCCAGCATTTT
clone_size: few; j_call: TRBJ2-7; v_call: TRBV2; d_call: -; cdr3_aa: CASSEAGATIDEQYF; cdr3_nt: TGTGCCAGCAGTGAGGCGGGCGCTACGATAGACGAGCAGTACTTC
clone_size: few; j_call: TRBJ2-1; v_call: TRBV5-1; d_call: TRBD2; cdr3_aa: CASSLSIYRLAGDNEQFF; cdr3_nt: TGCGCCAGCAGCTTGTCAATTTATAGACTAGCGGGAGACAATGAGCAGTTCTTC
clone_size: -; j_call: TRBJ1-1; v_call: TRBV9; d_call: -; cdr3_aa: CASSKKVDREAFF; cdr3_nt: TGTGCCAGCAGCAAAAAGGTAGACAGGGAAGCTTTCTTT
clone_size: -; j_call: TRBJ1-2; v_call: TRBV20-1; d_call: -; cdr3_aa: CSASAVDGYTF; cdr3_nt: TGCAGTGCTAGTGCGGTAGATGGCTACACCTTC
clone_size: -; j_call: TRBJ2-2; v_call: TRBV10-3; d_call: TRBD2; cdr3_aa: CAIRMTSGSILNTGELFF; cdr3_nt: TGTGCCATCAGGATGACTAGCGGGAGTATACTGAACACCGGGGAGCTGTTTTTT
clone_size: few; j_call: TRBJ2-5; v_call: TRBV4-3; d_call: -; cdr3_aa: CASSQDLAGRSGETQYF; cdr3_nt: TGCGCCAGCAGCCAAGATCTAGCAGGGAGGTCCGGTGAGACCCAGTACTTC
clone_size: once; j_call: TRBJ2-3; v_call: TRBV4-1; d_call: -; cdr3_aa: CASSQDKRASTDTQYF; cdr3_nt: TGCGCCAGCAGCCAAGATAAGCGGGCTTCCACAGATACGCAGTATTTT
clone_size: -; j_call: TRBJ2-7; v_call: TRBV29-1; d_call: -; cdr3_aa: CSVEGGVYEQYF; cdr3_nt: TGCAGCGTTGAAGGCGGGGTATACGAGCAGTACTTC
clone_size: -; j_call: TRBJ1-3; v_call: TRBV11-2; d_call: TRBD1; cdr3_aa: CASSLERGQGNTIYF; cdr3_nt: TGTGCCAGCAGCTTAGAAAGGGGGCAAGGAAACACCATATATTTT
clone_size: few; j_call: TRBJ2-5; v_call: TRBV28; d_call: -; cdr3_aa: CASCRDFQETQYF; cdr3_nt: TGTGCCAGCTGCCGGGACTTCCAAGAGACCCAGTACTTC
clone_size: few; j_call: TRBJ1-1; v_call: TRBV30; d_call: TRBD1; cdr3_aa: CAWSVGTGMGTEAFF; cdr3_nt: TGTGCCTGGAGTGTCGGGACAGGGATGGGCACTGAAGCTTTCTTT
clone_size: -; j_call: TRBJ2-2; v_call: TRBV18; d_call: -; cdr3_aa: CASSVRGNANTGELFF; cdr3_nt: TGTGCCAGCTCGGTAAGAGGGAACGCGAACACCGGGGAGCTGTTTTTT
clone_size: few; j_call: TRBJ2-5; v_call: TRBV18; d_call: -; cdr3_aa: CASSPTPGETQYF; cdr3_nt: TGTGCCAGCTCACCCACGCCAGGAGAGACCCAGTACTTC